The 30 T cell receptor beta chains below come from one sample, sequenced in a study of CD8 T cells in ankylosing spondylitis. From the 5' RACE reads, TCRdb called clonotypes with MiXCR, one entry per CDR3 protein. Of roughly 180,000 distinct CDR3 sequences listed, 8.5% to 10% are singletons. The source material was blood, either unsorted or a sorted T cell fraction (not recorded which). The receptors were gathered from a female donor with ankylosing spondylitis or in good health (not recorded which).

This clonotype has only a few counts. The CDR3 here is CASSPRGAAGGQETQYF. The DNA for the CDR3 is TGTGCCAGCAGTCCCCGAGGTGCAGCGGGGGGTCAAGAGACCCAGTACTTC. J is TRBJ2-5 and V is TRBV6-1; TRBD2 agrees at 9 bases. Germline values: CDR1 MNHNS, CDR2 SASEGT. J lost 2 bases, V lost 5 bases, and 12 bases had no gene match. This CDR3 is built from 17 residues.

At least ten counts were recorded for this clonotype. The chain combines TRBV12-3 or TRBV12-4 with TRBJ2-7; the match to TRBD1 covers 10 bases. The CDR3 length is 15 residues. The V segment lost 4 bases and the J segment 4 bases; nucleotides outside the gene matches: 7. CDR3 bases: TGTGCCAGCAGTTATACGGGACAGGGGACTTACGAGCAGTACTTC. Translating it yields CASSYTGQGTYEQYF.

The table lists this clonotype with a few counts. The chain combines TRBV19 with TRBJ2-7; 8 nucleotides agree with TRBD1. The germline V gene has CDR1 LNHDA and CDR2 SQIVND (reference sequence). The CDR3 has 14 residues. V dropped 5 bases and J dropped 2; count of bases not matched to a gene: 5. CDR3: CASSSGTGTYEQYF. The CDR3 coding sequence is TGTGCCAGTAGTTCAGGGACAGGAACCTACGAGCAGTACTTC.

This clonotype was seen more than once but under ten times. This chain uses TRBV14 with TRBJ2-3; the D is unclear. Germline CDR1 reads SGHDN; CDR2 reads FVKESK. This CDR3 contains 14 residues. The ends were cut back, 5 bases at V and 4 bases at J, with 13 bases in the middle. The DNA of the CDR3 is TGTGCCAGCAGCTCTCAAATAAGCCCAGATACGCAGTATTTT. This sequence encodes CASSSQISPDTQYF.

This sequence joins TRBV9 and TRBJ2-1; 10 bases match TRBD2. This CDR3 comprises 16 residues. Germline trimming cut 3 bases from V and 5 bases from J; bases unmatched to any gene: 8. CDR1 is SGDLS and CDR2 is YYNGEE in the germline V gene. Here the CDR3 reads CASSESIAGGNNEQFF. CDR3 DNA: TGTGCCAGCAGCGAATCAATAGCGGGAGGTAACAATGAGCAGTTCTTC. Full variable domain (outside the CDR3, taken from reference TRBV9 and TRBJ2-1): DSGVTQTPKHLITATGQRVTLRCSPRSGDLSVYWYQQSLDQGLQFLIQYYNGEERAKGNILERFSAQQFPDLHSELNLSSLELGDSALYFCASSESIAGGNNEQFFGPGTRLTVL.

This clonotype has a handful of counts. V gene TRBV7-9 combines with J gene TRBJ1-5, with TRBD1 as a possible D gene (5 bases). Germline V lookup: CDR1 SEHNR, CDR2 FQNEAQ (reference sequence). The length of the CDR3 is 15 residues. The V end was cut by 0 bases, the J end by 3 bases, with 9 bases between. CDR3 in amino acids: CASSLAGDFNQPQHF. CDR3 nucleotide sequence: TGTGCCAGCAGCTTAGCCGGGGACTTCAATCAGCCCCAGCATTTT.

This sequence joins TRBV5-4 and TRBJ1-4, with 9 nucleotides matching TRBD1. V was clipped by 0 bases and J by 10 bases; unmatched bases: 4. CDR3 length: 14 amino acids. In germline, CDR1 is SGHNT, CDR2 YYREEE (reference sequence). CDR3 DNA: TGTGCCAGCAGCTTGGGACAGGGGGAAGGAAAACTGTTTTTT. It translates to CASSLGQGEGKLFF.

This clonotype was found once. With a much larger clone just one base away, this may be a read error. The CDR3 does not end in the conserved phenylalanine or tryptophan, so this is likely a read error. The DNA of the CDR3 is TGTGCCAGCAGCGTAGGAATTAGCGCCAATGAGCAGTTCCTC. The encoded protein is CASSVGISANEQFL. The J gene is TRBJ2-1, the V gene TRBV9, with D possibly matching TRBD2 (5 bases). The V gene's germline CDR1 is SGDLS and CDR2 YYNGEE. Trimming shortened V by 0 bases and J by 6 bases, and 10 bases separated the two germline ends. The CDR3 totals 14 residues.

A few counts support this clonotype. The genes are TRBV20-1 and TRBJ2-3; 9 nucleotides align to TRBD2. With V trimmed by 3 bases and J by 5 bases, 6 bases remained unmatched. Germline V gives CDR1 DFQATT, CDR2 SNEGSKA (reference sequence). This CDR3 spans 14 amino acids. The CDR3 is CSASPEAGGDTQYF. The DNA of the CDR3 is TGCAGTGCTAGCCCGGAAGCGGGGGGAGATACGCAGTATTTT.

This clonotype appeared a few times. This chain joins TRBV6-5 and TRBJ1-1; D possibly corresponds to TRBD1 (5 bases). Trimming removed 0 bases at V and 10 bases at J, with 15 bases between. Looked up from germline, CDR1 is MNHEY and CDR2 is SVGAGI. The length of the CDR3 is 14 residues. This chain's CDR3 is CASSYSSGFPVAFF. For the CDR3, the DNA is TGTGCCAGCAGTTACTCGTCAGGGTTCCCTGTAGCTTTCTTT.

In its sample, this clonotype was seen a few times. V gene TRBV10-2 combines with J gene TRBJ2-7; 8 bases line up with TRBD2. The CDR3 runs 15 residues. The J segment lost 5 bases and the V segment lost 2 bases, leaving 8 bases of the junction unmatched. The germline V gene has CDR1 WSHSY and CDR2 SAAADI. The chain's CDR3 is CASSELAGYPHEQYF. The CDR3 nucleotides read TGCGCCAGCAGTGAGCTAGCGGGTTACCCCCACGAGCAGTACTTC.

This clonotype was picked up many times. The chain couples TRBV29-1 to TRBJ2-7, with TRBD2 identical over 13 bases. The CDR3 spans 16 residues. Germline trimming cut 6 bases from V and 3 bases from J; bases unmatched to any gene: 11. CDR1 is SQVTM, CDR2 ANQGSEA, per germline. CDR3 amino acids: CSVTYYGTSGNYEQYF. The DNA of the CDR3 is TGCAGCGTAACCTACTACGGGACTAGCGGGAACTACGAGCAGTACTTC.

This clonotype has more than one count but fewer than ten. The chain links TRBV27 to TRBJ2-1; D tentatively fits TRBD1 or TRBD2 (5 bases each). Germline assignment: CDR1 MNHEY and CDR2 SMNVEV (reference sequence). The ends were cut back, 4 bases at V and 6 bases at J, with 13 bases in the middle. This CDR3 has 14 amino acids. The CDR3: CASSWTLGVNEQFF. CDR3 sequence (DNA): TGTGCCAGCAGTTGGACATTGGGGGTCAATGAGCAGTTCTTC.

The gene calls are TRBV15 and TRBJ2-1; D not resolved. The V gene's germline CDR1 is LNHNV and CDR2 YYDKDF (reference sequence). Trimming cost V 5 bases and J 5 bases, with 4 bases left between them. The CDR3 totals 11 residues. CDR3 in amino acids: CATSLNNEQFF. CDR3 sequence (DNA): TGTGCCACCAGCCTAAACAATGAGCAGTTCTTC.

The V gene is TRBV10-3, the J gene TRBJ1-3; TRBD1 might be the D (6 bases). CDR3 length: 14 residues. V dropped 4 bases and J dropped 0 bases, with 7 bases sitting between them. The germline gives CDR1 ENHRY, CDR2 SYGVKD. For the CDR3, the DNA is TGTGCCATCAGTGGACAGGCCTCTGGAAACACCATATATTTT. It is translated as CAISGQASGNTIYF.

V is TRBV6-6 and J is TRBJ2-7; D remains ambiguous. From germline, CDR1 is MNHNY and CDR2 SVGAGI (reference sequence). The CDR3 totals 12 residues. V lost 2 bases and J lost 3, with 5 bases in between. The CDR3 region has the DNA TGTGCCAGCAGTTACATCCGCTACGAGCAGTACTTC. This encodes CASSYIRYEQYF.

This clonotype was seen a handful of times. This chain connects TRBV7-9 to TRBJ2-1; TRBD2 is a possible D gene (6 bases). The V gene lost 1 base and the J gene lost 4 bases, with 14 bases spanning the gap. The CDR3 contains 16 residues. CDR1 SEHNR and CDR2 FQNEAQ come from the germline V gene (reference sequence). CDR3 sequence: CASSLGRGPKYNEQFF. The CDR3 DNA reads as TGTGCCAGCAGCTTAGGGCGGGGCCCTAAGTACAATGAGCAGTTCTTC.

The chain joins TRBV6-1 to TRBJ2-3, with 8 nucleotides matching TRBD2. The germline CDR1 and CDR2 sequences are MNHNS and SASEGT. This CDR3 has 15 residues. V gave up 6 bases and J gave up 4 bases; unmatched junction bases: 9. The CDR3 bases are TGTGCCAGCAGCAAAGGAGGACTAGCCGCAGATACGCAGTATTTT. Translated, it gives CASSKGGLAADTQYF.

This clonotype was counted many times. This chain uses TRBV7-8 with TRBJ2-1; 10 nucleotides align to TRBD2. CDR3 size: 14 residues. V dropped 7 bases and J dropped 10; count of bases not matched to a gene: 10. Germline V gene lookup returns CDR1 SGHVS and CDR2 FQNEAQ. The CDR3 loop reads CASIQSGRAGEQFF. CDR3 in DNA: TGTGCCAGCATCCAAAGCGGGAGGGCCGGAGAGCAGTTCTTC.

This clonotype was observed a handful of times. A read error may account for a junction end that differs from germline. The chain combines TRBV2 with TRBJ2-5, with 7 bases aligning to TRBD2. The CDR3 contains 14 residues. Germline CDR1 SNHLY, CDR2 FYNNEI. The CDR3 spells CASIWAGVQETQHF. CDR3 sequence (DNA): TGTGCCAGCATATGGGCGGGGGTCCAAGAGACCCAGCACTTC.

As to this clonotype: The junction does not match germline at one end; this may be a read error. This chain links TRBV6-2 or TRBV6-3 with TRBJ2-1, with 11 bases matching TRBD1. The germline gives CDR1 MNHEY, CDR2 SVGEGT. CDR3 length: 12 residues. The CDR3 DNA sequence: TGTGCCAGCAGCTGGACAGGGGGCGGCCAAGTCTTC. Protein sequence: CASSWTGGGQVF.

Only a few counts were recorded for this clonotype. The rearrangement links TRBV7-2 to TRBJ2-3; TRBD2 agrees at 9 bases. V lost 4 bases and J lost 2; bases outside the gene matches: 7. The CDR3 length is 16 residues. Germline CDR1 is SGHTA and CDR2 is FQGNSA. In nucleotides, the CDR3 is TGTGCCAGCAGCTCAATAGCGGGAGCACTCACAGATACGCAGTATTTT. Translated: CASSSIAGALTDTQYF.

Ten or more counts support this clonotype. The chain joins TRBV19 to TRBJ2-1, with D possibly matching TRBD2 (5 bases). The CDR3 has 13 residues. In germline, CDR1 is LNHDA, CDR2 SQIVND (reference sequence). Deletions cut 7 bases from V and 7 bases from J, with 14 bases between. The CDR3 bases are TGTGCCAGTAATCAATTACTAGGGAATGAGCAGTTCTTC. Amino acids: CASNQLLGNEQFF.

This sequence joins TRBV6-5 and TRBJ1-5; no clear D gene. This CDR3 spans 16 amino acids. Between the trimmed V and J ends, which lost 0 bases and 3 bases, there was a span of 12 bases. CDR1 MNHEY and CDR2 SVGAGI come from the germline V gene. The CDR3 is CASSYSSGFNNQPQHF. The CDR3, as DNA: TGTGCCAGCAGTTACTCGAGTGGTTTCAACAATCAGCCCCAGCATTTT.

This clonotype was observed a few times. The chain recombines TRBV27 with TRBJ2-1; TRBD2 matches 8 bases. Germline CDR1 MNHEY, CDR2 SMNVEV (reference sequence). V was clipped by 5 bases and J by 8 bases; unmatched bases: 11. CDR3 size: 15 residues. The CDR3 reads CASSPTAGAAHEQFF. As DNA, the CDR3 is TGTGCCAGCAGTCCTACAGCGGGAGCTGCCCATGAGCAGTTCTTC.

Here the CDR3 reads CASSYYHGGYNEQFF. As DNA, the CDR3 is TGTGCCAGCAGTTACTATCATGGCGGGTACAATGAGCAGTTCTTC. This chain connects TRBV6-2 or TRBV6-3 to TRBJ2-1; maybe TRBD2 (5 bases). Trimming took 1 base from V and 4 from J, leaving 11 bases between them. CDR1 is MNHEY, CDR2 SVGEGT, per germline. The CDR3 is made up of 15 amino acids.

There are a few counts of this clonotype. The V gene is TRBV12-3 or TRBV12-4, the J gene TRBJ2-1, with D uncertain. The CDR3 consists of 12 residues. Trimming stripped 4 bases from V and 11 bases from J, with 12 bases between. The CDR3 region is CASSSTVTQQFF. The DNA for the CDR3 is TGTGCCAGCAGTTCTACAGTTACCCAGCAGTTCTTC.

This clonotype was seen a handful of times. This sequence joins TRBV9 and TRBJ2-1, with D possibly TRBD2 on 6 matching bases. This CDR3 comprises 16 residues. V lost 0 bases and J 6 bases, leaving 16 bases between the germline ends. From germline, CDR1 is SGDLS and CDR2 YYNGEE. In DNA form, the CDR3 reads TGTGCCAGCAGCGTAGGTTCCGGACTACGACGCAATGAGCAGTTCTTC. This sequence encodes CASSVGSGLRRNEQFF.

The chain links TRBV3-1 to TRBJ2-1, with D possibly being TRBD1 or TRBD2 (5 bases each). The CDR3 is 15 amino acids. V shed 0 bases and J shed 12 bases, with 18 bases lying between them. CDR1 is LGHDT and CDR2 is YNNKEL in the germline V gene (reference sequence). The CDR3 DNA follows: TGTGCCAGCAGCCAAGAAGGGACCCGCTCAATGGGGCAGTTCTTC. Translation gives CASSQEGTRSMGQFF.

This clonotype has only a few counts. V is TRBV9 and J is TRBJ2-1; weak D call: TRBD2 (6 bases). The CDR3 is made up of 15 amino acids. The germline V and J ends were trimmed by 0 bases and 2 bases, with 9 bases remaining between them. Germline V gene data show CDR1 as SGDLS and CDR2 as YYNGEE. The CDR3 nucleotides read TGTGCCAGCAGCGTAGAGGGGAGGCCCTACAATGAGCAGTTCTTC. Its protein is CASSVEGRPYNEQFF.